The 21 T cell receptor beta chains given below trace back to one sample, sequenced in a study of blood T cell repertoires in COVID-19. The protocol was immunoSEQ multiplex PCR, while the TCRdb copy is restricted to in-frame clones and leaves out a portion. The sample yields around 250,000 clones, around four fifths seen once. Sequenced material: peripheral blood. All receptors come from a man older than 75 with acute or convalescent COVID-19.

This chain joins TRBV25-1 and TRBJ2-7; no firm D call. The CDR3 is 14 amino acids. Between the trimmed V and J ends, which lost 3 bases and 2 bases, there was a span of 11 bases. Looked up from germline, CDR1 is MGHDK and CDR2 is SYGVNS. The CDR3 region has the DNA TGTGCCAGCAGTGAGATTGGAGATGCCTACGAGCAGTACTTC. Protein: CASSEIGDAYEQYF.

The chain uses TRBV7-9 and TRBJ1-2; D gene ambiguous. This CDR3 spans 15 amino acids. CDR1 SEHNR and CDR2 FQNEAQ come from the germline V gene (reference sequence). Between the trimmed V and J ends, which lost 1 base and 6 bases, there was a span of 15 bases. As DNA, the CDR3 is TGTGCCAGCAGCTTAGTTTCGAACCCACCGGATGGCTACACCTTC. Encoded protein: CASSLVSNPPDGYTF. The variable domain in full, completed from reference TRBV7-9 and TRBJ1-2, reads DTGVSQNPRHKITKRGQNVTFRCDPISEHNRLYWYRQTLGQGPEFLTYFQNEAQLEKSRLLSDRFSAERPKGSFSTLEIQRTEQGDSAMYLCASSLVSNPPDGYTFGSGTRLTVV.

A few counts support this clone. This CDR3 is CASSILAGHNTDTQYF. The CDR3 coding sequence is TGCGCCAGCAGCATACTAGCGGGCCACAACACAGATACGCAGTATTTT. The V gene is TRBV5-1, the J gene TRBJ2-3; 9 nucleotides line up with TRBD2. This CDR3 has 16 amino acids. Germline lookup yields CDR1 SGHRS and CDR2 YFSETQ. Trimming cost V 4 bases and J 2 bases; bases outside gene matches: 8.

The chain recombines TRBV9 with TRBJ2-7; D is possibly TRBD2 (7 bases). The V and J ends lost 3 bases and 1 base respectively, with 14 bases between them. Germline CDR1 and CDR2: SGDLS and YYNGEE. The CDR3 totals 15 residues. DNA of the CDR3: TGTGCCAGCAGCGCCCTGGGGGGGCCATCCTACGAGCAGTACTTC. This sequence encodes CASSALGGPSYEQYF.

About this clone: Germline is not matched at one junction end, which may reflect a read error. J is TRBJ1-1 and V is TRBV19, with D perhaps TRBD1 (5 bases). The CDR3 sequence is 14 residues long. The germline V gene has CDR1 LNHDA and CDR2 SQIVND (reference sequence). The chain's CDR3 is CASRIGQPNTEAFF. The DNA for the CDR3 is TGTGCCAGTAGGATAGGACAACCGAACACTGAAGCTTTCTTT.

The chain has TRBV5-1 and TRBJ2-3; TRBD1 might be the D (5 bases). Per germline, CDR1 SGHRS and CDR2 YFSETQ. CDR3 size: 15 residues. The V gene lost 1 base and the J gene lost 2 bases, with 11 bases spanning the gap. CDR3 bases: TGCGCCAGCAGCTTGAGAGACAGTCCCACAGATACGCAGTATTTT. Residues: CASSLRDSPTDTQYF.

A word on this clone: Germline and junction disagree at one end, which may indicate a read error. The chain is built from TRBV30 and TRBJ2-2; 9 positions agree with TRBD1. Germline V gene lookup returns CDR1 GTSNPN and CDR2 SVGIG (reference sequence). The CDR3 runs 17 residues. DNA of the CDR3: TGTGCCTGGAGGTCAACAGGGGGCCCTGAGAACCCCGGGGAGCTGTTTTTT. This codes for CAWRSTGGPENPGELFF.

The chain combines TRBV5-1 with TRBJ2-3; TRBD1 agrees at 9 bases. The CDR3 has 16 residues. Germline CDR1 reads SGHRS; CDR2 reads YFSETQ. Losses at the gene ends were 7 bases for V and 2 bases for J; bases not matched to a gene: 11. CDR3 in amino acids: CASSTIRTGDTDTQYF. CDR3 DNA: TGCGCCAGCTCAACCATCCGGACAGGGGACACAGATACGCAGTATTTT.

This chain links TRBV2 with TRBJ1-4; 7 bases fit TRBD1. The CDR3 extends over 15 amino acids. With 7 bases clipped from V and 7 bases from J, the junction kept 12 bases outside the gene matches. Germline CDR1 SNHLY, CDR2 FYNNEI. CDR3 bases: TGTGCCAGCAAATCCCAGACAGGGACCGTTGAAAAACTGTTTTTT. It specifies CASKSQTGTVEKLFF. The whole variable domain, remainder taken from reference TRBV2 and TRBJ1-4, is EPEVTQTPSHQVTQMGQEVILRCVPISNHLYFYWYRQILGQKVEFLVSFYNNEISEKSEIFDDQFSVERPDGSNFTLKIRSTKLEDSAMYFCASKSQTGTVEKLFFGSGTQLSVL.

The CDR3 DNA reads as TGTGCCAGCACTTCAGGGGACTACGAGCAGTACTTC. As protein: CASTSGDYEQYF. The V gene is TRBV28, the J gene TRBJ2-7; maybe TRBD1 (6 bases). Germline loops: CDR1 MDHEN, CDR2 SYDVKM. This CDR3 contains 12 residues. The V end was cut by 7 bases, the J end by 3 bases, with 10 bases between.

The rearrangement links TRBV28 to TRBJ2-1; D unresolved. CDR3 length: 14 amino acids. V lost 7 bases, J lost 11 bases, and 21 bases lay in between. Germline CDR1 and CDR2: MDHEN and SYDVKM. Written as DNA, the CDR3 is TGTGCCAGCATAGGAGCGTTACCTACAATGAAGCAGTTCTTC. It is translated as CASIGALPTMKQFF.

This chain links TRBV5-1 with TRBJ1-6; D is possibly TRBD1 (6 bases). Germline V gene lookup returns CDR1 SGHRS and CDR2 YFSETQ. V was shortened by 4 bases and J by 9 bases, with 17 bases between the two germline ends. The CDR3 has 15 residues. In DNA form, the CDR3 reads TGCGCCAGCAGCGAGACAGGAGCGTCGGGTTCACCCCTCCACTTT. It yields the protein CASSETGASGSPLHF.

The V gene is TRBV5-1, the J gene TRBJ1-2; 9 bases are shared with TRBD1. The CDR3 is 13 amino acids. Trimming at V came to 8 bases and at J to 6 bases, leaving 8 bases not matched to a gene. Germline values: CDR1 SGHRS, CDR2 YFSETQ. The CDR3 loop is CASNRGDRDGYTF. CDR3 DNA: TGCGCCAGTAATCGTGGGGACAGGGATGGCTACACCTTC.

V usage is TRBV20-1 and J usage is TRBJ1-3, with 7 bases aligning to TRBD1. The CDR3 runs 14 residues. Germline CDR1 reads DFQATT; CDR2 reads SNEGSKA (reference sequence). The ends lost 3 bases at V and 4 bases at J; junction bases unmatched: 6. CDR3 protein: CSASDRVAGNTIYF. The CDR3 DNA sequence: TGCAGTGCTAGTGACAGGGTAGCAGGAAACACCATATATTTT.

The rearrangement joins TRBV4-1 to TRBJ2-1; D is unclear. Germline CDR1 MGHRA, CDR2 YSYEKL. The CDR3 covers 15 residues. The germline V and J ends were trimmed by 0 bases and 2 bases, with 8 bases remaining between them. CDR3 sequence (DNA): TGCGCCAGCAGCCAAGAAGAGGCAGCCTACAATGAGCAGTTCTTC. It translates to CASSQEEAAYNEQFF.

The chain links TRBV4-1 to TRBJ1-4, with D perhaps TRBD1 (6 bases). The CDR3 extends over 15 amino acids. Germline V gene lookup returns CDR1 MGHRA and CDR2 YSYEKL. Trimming took off 1 base at V and 7 bases at J, with 13 bases between the two ends. As DNA, the CDR3 is TGCGCCAGCAGCCAAGTACTTGGGGGCAGTGAAAAACTGTTTTTT. It yields the protein CASSQVLGGSEKLFF.

This chain connects TRBV5-6 to TRBJ1-3; unclear D gene. The CDR3 loop spans 14 amino acids. V was shortened by 0 bases and J by 9 bases, with 13 bases between the two germline ends. CDR1 and CDR2 from the germline V gene are SGHDT and YYEEEE. The CDR3 region is CASSLDSRHGTIYF. CDR3 in DNA: TGTGCCAGCAGCTTGGACAGCCGCCATGGCACCATATATTTT.

The chain has TRBV6-2 or TRBV6-3 and TRBJ2-1; 12 bases agree with TRBD2. Germline lookup yields CDR1 MNHEY and CDR2 SVGEGT. V lost 6 bases to trimming and J lost 7 bases; unmatched junction nucleotides: 7. The CDR3 sequence is 15 residues long. CDR3 protein: CASSLAGGRSNEQFF. The CDR3 coding sequence is TGTGCCAGCAGCCTAGCGGGAGGGCGGTCGAATGAGCAGTTCTTC.

The chain couples TRBV7-2 to TRBJ2-7; a possible D gene is TRBD2 (5 bases). CDR1 is SGHTA, CDR2 FQGNSA, per germline. The CDR3 is made up of 13 amino acids. The V gene lost 4 bases and the J gene lost 7 bases, with 14 bases spanning the gap. In DNA form, the CDR3 reads TGTGCCAGCAGCTACGTCGTGGGCGGGGAGCAGTACTTC. The encoded protein is CASSYVVGGEQYF.

The chain links TRBV27 to TRBJ2-1; 12 bases line up with TRBD2. The germline gives CDR1 MNHEY, CDR2 SMNVEV (reference sequence). This CDR3 region has 16 residues. V was pared by 2 bases and J by 8 bases, with 7 bases of the junction left unmatched. CDR3 nucleotide sequence: TGTGCCAGCAGTTTAGGCAGACTAGCGGGAGTCCATGAGCAGTTCTTC. Protein: CASSLGRLAGVHEQFF.

The CDR3 DNA sequence: TGTGCCAGCAGCTTATCTCAGGGGAGCACAGATACGCAGTATTTT. Encoded protein: CASSLSQGSTDTQYF. The chain couples TRBV7-2 to TRBJ2-3, with D possibly matching TRBD1 (6 bases). This CDR3 spans 15 amino acids. Trimming took 2 bases from V and 0 from J, leaving 9 bases between them. Germline values: CDR1 SGHTA, CDR2 FQGNSA.